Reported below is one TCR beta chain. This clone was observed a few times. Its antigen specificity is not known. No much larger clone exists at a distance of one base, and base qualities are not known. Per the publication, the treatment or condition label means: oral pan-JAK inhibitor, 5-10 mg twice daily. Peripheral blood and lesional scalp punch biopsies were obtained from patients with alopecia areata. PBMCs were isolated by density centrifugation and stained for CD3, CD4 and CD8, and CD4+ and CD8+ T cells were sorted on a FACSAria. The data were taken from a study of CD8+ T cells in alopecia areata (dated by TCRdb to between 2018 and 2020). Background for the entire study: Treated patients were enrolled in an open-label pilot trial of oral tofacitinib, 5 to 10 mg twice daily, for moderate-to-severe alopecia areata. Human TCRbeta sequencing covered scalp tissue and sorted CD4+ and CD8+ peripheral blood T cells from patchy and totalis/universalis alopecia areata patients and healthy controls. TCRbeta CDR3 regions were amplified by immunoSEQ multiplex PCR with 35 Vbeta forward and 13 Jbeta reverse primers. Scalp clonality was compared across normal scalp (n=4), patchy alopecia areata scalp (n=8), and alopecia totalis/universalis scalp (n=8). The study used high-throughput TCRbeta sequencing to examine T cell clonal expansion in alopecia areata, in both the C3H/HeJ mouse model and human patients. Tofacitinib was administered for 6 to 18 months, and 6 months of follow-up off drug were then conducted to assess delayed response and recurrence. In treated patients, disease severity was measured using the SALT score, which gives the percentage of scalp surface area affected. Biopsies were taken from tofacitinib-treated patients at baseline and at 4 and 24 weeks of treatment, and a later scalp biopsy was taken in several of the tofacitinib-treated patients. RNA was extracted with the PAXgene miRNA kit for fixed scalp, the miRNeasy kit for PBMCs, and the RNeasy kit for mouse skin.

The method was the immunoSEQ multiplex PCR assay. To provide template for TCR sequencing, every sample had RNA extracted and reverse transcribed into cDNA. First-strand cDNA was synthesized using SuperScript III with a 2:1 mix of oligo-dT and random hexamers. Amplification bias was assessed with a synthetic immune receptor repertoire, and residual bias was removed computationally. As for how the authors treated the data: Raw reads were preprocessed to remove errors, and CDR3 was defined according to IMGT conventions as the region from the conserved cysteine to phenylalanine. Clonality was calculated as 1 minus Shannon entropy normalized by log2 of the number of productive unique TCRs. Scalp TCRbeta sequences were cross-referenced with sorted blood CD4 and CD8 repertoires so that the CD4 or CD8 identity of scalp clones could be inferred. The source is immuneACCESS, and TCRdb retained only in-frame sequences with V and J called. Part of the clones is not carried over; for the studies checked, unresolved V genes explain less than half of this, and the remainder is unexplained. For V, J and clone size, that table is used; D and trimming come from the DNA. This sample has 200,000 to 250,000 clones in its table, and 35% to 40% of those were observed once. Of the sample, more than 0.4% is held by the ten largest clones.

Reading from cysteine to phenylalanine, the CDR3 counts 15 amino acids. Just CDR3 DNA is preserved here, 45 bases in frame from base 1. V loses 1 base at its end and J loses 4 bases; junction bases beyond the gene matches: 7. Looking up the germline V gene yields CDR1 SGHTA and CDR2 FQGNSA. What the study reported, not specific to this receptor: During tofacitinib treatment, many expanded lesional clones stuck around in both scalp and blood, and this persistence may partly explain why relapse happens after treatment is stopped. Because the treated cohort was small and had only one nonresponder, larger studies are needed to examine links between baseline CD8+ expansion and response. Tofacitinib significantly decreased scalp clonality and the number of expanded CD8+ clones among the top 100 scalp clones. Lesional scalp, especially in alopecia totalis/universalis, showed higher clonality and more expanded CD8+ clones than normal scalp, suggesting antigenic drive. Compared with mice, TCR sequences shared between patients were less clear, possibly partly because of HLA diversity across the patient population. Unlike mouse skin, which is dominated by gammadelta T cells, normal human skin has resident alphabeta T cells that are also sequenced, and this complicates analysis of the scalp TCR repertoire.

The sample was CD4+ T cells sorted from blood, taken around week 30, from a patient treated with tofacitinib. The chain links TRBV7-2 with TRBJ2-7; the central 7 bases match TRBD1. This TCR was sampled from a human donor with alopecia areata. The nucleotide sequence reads TGTGCCAGCAGCTTAGTGCACAGGGGTTCGTACGAGCAGTACTTC. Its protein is CASSLVHRGSYEQYF. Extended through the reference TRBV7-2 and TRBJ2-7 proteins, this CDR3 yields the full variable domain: GAGVSQSPSNKVTEKGKDVELRCDPISGHTALYWYRQSLGQGLEFLIYFQGNSAPDKSGLPSDRFSAERTGGSVSTLTIQRTQQEDSAVYLCASSLVHRGSYEQYFGPGTRLTVT.